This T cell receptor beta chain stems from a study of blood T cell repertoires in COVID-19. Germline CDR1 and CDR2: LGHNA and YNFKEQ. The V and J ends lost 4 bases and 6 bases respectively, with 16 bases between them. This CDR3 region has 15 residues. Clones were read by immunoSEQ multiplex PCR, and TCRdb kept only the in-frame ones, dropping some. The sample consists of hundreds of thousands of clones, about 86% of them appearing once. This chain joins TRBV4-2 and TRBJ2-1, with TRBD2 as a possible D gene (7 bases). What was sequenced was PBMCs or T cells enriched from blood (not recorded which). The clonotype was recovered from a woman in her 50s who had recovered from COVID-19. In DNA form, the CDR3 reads TGTGCCAGCAGCCGGGTCGGGGGGCCGATCAATGAGCAGTTCTTC. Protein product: CASSRVGGPINEQFF.